The TCR beta chain described here comes from a study of patients and donors after allogeneic stem cell transplantation. TCRdb used MiXCR to reprocess the RT-PCR reads, holding one entry per CDR3 protein. The profile shows about 960,000 distinct CDR3 sequences, about a sixth of them singletons. The CDR3 contains 13 residues. Germline CDR1 and CDR2: LNHDA and SQIVND (reference sequence). V gave up 9 bases and J gave up 5 bases, with 16 bases separating them. The gene calls are TRBV19 and TRBJ1-1; D not resolved. This receptor was taken from a human donor who was either an allogeneic HSCT recipient or a stem cell or donor lymphocyte infusion donor (not recorded which). It is not recorded whose cells these are; they may come from a transplant donor. The sequenced material came from blood, either unsorted or a sorted T cell fraction (not recorded which). This chain's CDR3 is CASIARSLTEAFF. The CDR3 nucleotides are TGTGCCAGCATTGCAAGGTCCCTGACTGAAGCTTTCTTT.